The 17 T cell receptor beta chains below come from one sample, sequenced in a study of blood T cell repertoires in COVID-19. Using immunoSEQ multiplex PCR, the repertoire was profiled, and TCRdb retains in-frame clones only, with some absent. Here the sample spans 90,000 to 110,000 clones, 65% to 80% being singletons. The source material was peripheral blood. All receptors derive from a woman between 65 and 79 years old with acute or convalescent COVID-19.

The chain is built from TRBV30 and TRBJ2-7, with TRBD2 as a possible D gene (6 bases). CDR3 size: 14 residues. The germline V gene encodes CDR1 GTSNPN and CDR2 SVGIG (reference sequence). Trimming stripped 1 base from V and 3 bases from J, with 13 bases between. The CDR3, as DNA: TGTGCCTGGAGTGGGGGTCAGGGAGGCTACGAGCAGTACTTC. Its translation is CAWSGGQGGYEQYF.

The CDR3 DNA sequence: TGTGCCAGCAGGATGGGACAGAGCACAGATACGCAGTATTTT. Protein: CASRMGQSTDTQYF. The chain carries TRBV7-8 and TRBJ2-3; 7 positions agree with TRBD1. J gave up 0 bases and V 6 bases, and 3 bases lay outside the gene matches. The germline CDR1 and CDR2 sequences are SGHVS and FQNEAQ. This CDR3 has 14 residues.

This chain joins TRBV21-1 and TRBJ1-1. TRBV21-1 is a documented pseudogene. The CDR3 is 18 amino acids. The chain's CDR3 is CASSKVRGLGEGNTEAFF. In DNA, the CDR3 is TGTGCCAGCAGCAAAGTGCGGGGCCTGGGCGAGGGGAACACTGAAGCTTTCTTT.

The gene calls are TRBV27 and TRBJ2-7; a weak D match, TRBD1 (5 bases). Germline assignment: CDR1 MNHEY and CDR2 SMNVEV (reference sequence). The CDR3 extends over 17 amino acids. Trimming pared 0 bases from V and 0 bases from J, leaving 15 bases between. The DNA for the CDR3 is TGTGCCAGCAGTTTATCGGTGGGAACAGGCAACTCCTACGAGCAGTACTTC. It is translated as CASSLSVGTGNSYEQYF.

This clone was counted once. The chain carries TRBV25-1 and TRBJ1-6, with D possibly TRBD1 on 5 matching bases. CDR1 and CDR2 from the germline V gene are MGHDK and SYGVNS. CDR3 length equals 15 residues. Trimming removed 2 bases from V and 6 bases from J, with 11 bases in between. The CDR3 protein is CASSEPLGANSPLHF. The CDR3 DNA reads TGTGCCAGCAGTGAACCCCTAGGGGCTAATTCACCCCTCCACTTT.

The chain links TRBV29-1 to TRBJ1-4, with TRBD1 matching over 7 bases. The length of the CDR3 is 14 residues. Germline CDR1 and CDR2: SQVTM and ANQGSEA. V lost 4 bases, J lost 6 bases, and 8 bases stayed unmatched. The CDR3: CSVVRTGVDEKLFF. CDR3 in DNA: TGCAGCGTTGTAAGGACAGGTGTGGATGAAAAACTGTTTTTT.

This clone has just one count. This chain links TRBV29-1 with TRBJ1-4; D might be TRBD1 (6 bases). CDR3 size: 13 residues. The germline gives CDR1 SQVTM, CDR2 ANQGSEA. V was cut by 6 bases and J by 3 bases, with 11 bases left in between. The CDR3 loop is CSVAGVANEKLFF. For the CDR3, the DNA is TGCAGCGTGGCAGGGGTGGCTAATGAAAAACTGTTTTTT.

The chain couples TRBV5-4 to TRBJ1-1, with D tentatively TRBD1 (5 bases). With 0 bases removed from V and 4 bases from J, the gap between germline ends came to 10 bases. This CDR3 spans 14 amino acids. Germline V gene data show CDR1 as SGHNT and CDR2 as YYREEE (reference sequence). CDR3 amino acids: CASSLDQGSTEAFF. CDR3 coding DNA: TGTGCCAGCAGCTTGGATCAGGGTAGCACTGAAGCTTTCTTT.

The V call is TRBV10-3, the J call TRBJ1-3, with D perhaps matching TRBD1 (6 bases). This CDR3 has 16 amino acids. The V and J ends lost 5 bases and 0 bases respectively, with 14 bases between them. Germline CDR1 ENHRY, CDR2 SYGVKD. The CDR3 DNA reads as TGTGCCATCAGTCACAACACAGGGCCCTCTGGAAACACCATATATTTT. Protein: CAISHNTGPSGNTIYF.

The chain joins TRBV5-1 to TRBJ1-4, with 8 bases aligning to TRBD1. The V segment lost 4 bases and the J segment 5 bases; nucleotides outside the gene matches: 10. Germline V lookup: CDR1 SGHRS, CDR2 YFSETQ. The CDR3 has 16 amino acids. For the CDR3, the DNA is TGCGCCAGCAGCCGGAACACAGGGGGTGGGAATGAAAAACTGTTTTTT. Residues: CASSRNTGGGNEKLFF.

The chain carries TRBV7-6 and TRBJ2-3, with D possibly matching TRBD1 (5 bases). There are 16 residues in the CDR3. Germline V CDR1 and CDR2: SGHVS, FNYEAQ. Trimming took 5 bases from V and 5 from J, leaving 20 bases between them. Here the CDR3 reads CASSPDSHSSGDTQYF. CDR3 sequence (DNA): TGTGCCAGCAGCCCAGACAGTCATAGTTCAGGAGATACGCAGTATTTT. The entire variable domain, with the rest obtained from reference TRBV7-6 and TRBJ2-3, is as follows: GAGVSQSPRYKVTKRGQDVALRCDPISGHVSLYWYRQALGQGPEFLTYFNYEAQQDKSGLPNDRFSAERPEGSISTLTIQRTEQRDSAMYRCASSPDSHSSGDTQYFGPGTRLTVL.

This clone was recorded a few times. V and J are TRBV5-1 and TRBJ1-5; unclear D gene. Per the germline V gene, CDR1 is SGHRS and CDR2 is YFSETQ. Trimming took off 0 bases at V and 4 bases at J, with 5 bases between the two ends. The CDR3 sequence is 13 residues long. CDR3 DNA: TGCGCCAGCAGCTTGGACGGGAATCAGCCCCAGCATTTT. Amino acids: CASSLDGNQPQHF.

This clone was observed a single time. This sequence joins TRBV5-1 and TRBJ1-4; 8 bases align to TRBD1. This CDR3 has 14 residues. Germline V gene data show CDR1 as SGHRS and CDR2 as YFSETQ. V was clipped by 4 bases and J by 10 bases; unmatched bases: 9. Here the CDR3 DNA reads TGCGCCAGCAGCCAGGGACAGGACAGGGCAAAACTGTTTTTT. Its translation is CASSQGQDRAKLFF.

In its sample, this clone was seen a few times. The rearrangement uses TRBV29-1 and TRBJ1-1; no clear D gene. The CDR3 covers 12 residues. Germline CDR1 and CDR2: SQVTM and ANQGSEA. V was shortened by 7 bases and J by 7 bases, with 16 bases between the two germline ends. This CDR3 is CSDKRQQDEAFF. The CDR3 DNA reads as TGCAGCGATAAAAGACAACAAGATGAAGCTTTCTTT.

The J gene is TRBJ1-4, the V gene TRBV9, with 8 positions matching TRBD1. The germline gives CDR1 SGDLS, CDR2 YYNGEE. The trim removed 4 bases at V and 3 bases at J, leaving 20 bases unmatched. The CDR3 sequence is 20 residues long. CDR3 residues: CASSPHRQGSVQAANEKLFF. Written as DNA, the CDR3 is TGTGCCAGCAGCCCCCACCGACAGGGGAGTGTCCAAGCGGCTAATGAAAAACTGTTTTTT.

The chain couples TRBV6-1 to TRBJ1-5, with a tentative D call TRBD1 (5 bases). Germline CDR1 MNHNS, CDR2 SASEGT. This CDR3 is built from 15 residues. V was trimmed by 2 bases and J by 3 bases, leaving 11 bases between them. The CDR3 sequence: CASSEWRQINQPQHF. The CDR3 DNA sequence: TGTGCCAGCAGTGAATGGAGACAGATCAATCAGCCCCAGCATTTT.

The chain employs TRBV7-9 and TRBJ2-7, with D possibly matching TRBD2 (6 bases). Deletions cut 4 bases from V and 0 bases from J, with 19 bases between. The germline V gene has CDR1 SEHNR and CDR2 FQNEAQ (reference sequence). CDR3 size: 17 residues. CDR3 residues: CASSSQILLGGSYEQYF. Written as DNA, the CDR3 is TGTGCCAGCAGCTCCCAAATACTACTCGGGGGCTCCTACGAGCAGTACTTC.